This note documents a single T cell receptor beta chain sequence. The target antigen is unknown. Per germline, CDR1 SGHVS and CDR2 FQNEAQ. The CDR3 is made up of 13 amino acids. V lost 5 bases and J 0 bases, leaving 4 bases between the germline ends. Produced via immunoSEQ multiplex PCR; TCRdb's table is partial and in-frame only. Among roughly 100,000 clones listed, around nine tenths were seen once. This entry belongs to a study of T cell responses to AZD1222 COVID-19 vaccine. Study observations and caveats: Repertoire sampling happened only post peak T cell response. The study reported that nearly half of spike-specific TCRs target unmutated variant regions. Seropositivity was recorded at baseline in only six AZD1222 recipients. The donor cohort was predominantly white British with a female majority, and clonal diversity may have been underestimated.

The sequenced sample was peripheral blood, obtained on day 0 of AZD1222 vaccination. The receptor was isolated from an adult in good health. The V call is TRBV7-8, the J call TRBJ1-4; D not resolved. CDR3 amino acids: CASSRSTNEKLFF. Written as DNA, the CDR3 is TGTGCCAGCAGCCGTTCAACTAATGAAAAACTGTTTTTT.